The 25 T cell receptor beta chains reported below all come from one sample, sequenced in a study of response to subunit inactivated influenza vaccine. Using its own MiXCR run on the RT-PCR reads, TCRdb lists one record per CDR3 protein. The sample lists under 850,000 distinct CDR3 sequences, approximately 17% occurring once. Sequencing was performed on PBMCs from blood, taken around 5 days after vaccination. All receptors derive from a man aged 45-65 years who received an inactivated influenza vaccine.

The genes are TRBV10-1 and TRBJ2-1; 7 bases match TRBD2. Germline V gene data show CDR1 as WNHNN and CDR2 as SYGVQD (reference sequence). This CDR3 is built from 18 residues. J lost 7 bases, V lost 8 bases, and 23 bases had no gene match. The CDR3 DNA is TGCGCCAGCGGCGGCCGAGCGGGGCCTGGACTAGAGATAAATGAGCAGTTCTTC. As protein: CASGGRAGPGLEINEQFF.

This clonotype was seen only a few times. The rearrangement links TRBV20-1 to TRBJ2-5; TRBD2 aligns across 7 bases. This CDR3 contains 14 residues. The ends lost 1 base at V and 1 base at J; junction bases unmatched: 3. CDR1 DFQATT and CDR2 SNEGSKA come from the germline V gene (reference sequence). The CDR3 DNA follows: TGCAGTGCTAGAGGAGCGGGGACCCAAGAGACCCAGTACTTC. It specifies CSARGAGTQETQYF.

The chain has TRBV7-6 and TRBJ2-7; TRBD1 aligns across 7 bases. This CDR3 contains 15 residues. V was pared by 1 base and J by 6 bases, with 9 bases of the junction left unmatched. Germline CDR1 reads SGHVS; CDR2 reads FNYEAQ. The CDR3 DNA follows: TGTGCCAGCAGCTTAGGACAGGGAGTTGGAGTCGAGCAGTACTTC. It translates to CASSLGQGVGVEQYF. The entire variable domain, with the rest obtained from reference TRBV7-6 and TRBJ2-7, is as follows: GAGVSQSPRYKVTKRGQDVALRCDPISGHVSLYWYRQALGQGPEFLTYFNYEAQQDKSGLPNDRFSAERPEGSISTLTIQRTEQRDSAMYRCASSLGQGVGVEQYFGPGTRLTVT.

The V call is TRBV11-1, the J call TRBJ2-1; TRBD2 matches at 7 bases. Germline-derived CDR1 and CDR2 are SGHAT and FQDESV (reference sequence). V lost 0 bases to trimming and J lost 4 bases; unmatched junction nucleotides: 12. The CDR3 runs 18 residues. In DNA form, the CDR3 reads TGTGCCAGCAGCTTAGCGTTCCCTAGCGGCCACCCTTACAATGAGCAGTTCTTC. Its translation is CASSLAFPSGHPYNEQFF.

This clonotype was counted at least ten times. The rearrangement links TRBV11-2 to TRBJ2-7, with a weak D call TRBD2 (5 bases). V was trimmed by 4 bases and J by 6 bases, leaving 13 bases between them. The CDR3 runs to 13 residues. Germline CDR1 SGHAT, CDR2 FQNNGV. CDR3 bases: TGTGCCAGCAGCTATGGTCTCGGGGTCGAGCAGTACTTC. It yields the protein CASSYGLGVEQYF.

The chain is built from TRBV15 and TRBJ2-1; TRBD1 is a possible D gene (5 bases). V gave up 7 bases and J gave up 4 bases, with 20 bases separating them. The CDR3 consists of 16 residues. Germline CDR1 LNHNV, CDR2 YYDKDF (reference sequence). The CDR3 DNA reads as TGTGCCACCATGGCCCAGGGATCCCCGGTTTACAATGAGCAGTTCTTC. Amino acids: CATMAQGSPVYNEQFF.

This clonotype was recorded at least ten times. J is TRBJ2-3 and V is TRBV20-1; 7 bases fit TRBD2. V dropped 3 bases and J dropped 4; count of bases not matched to a gene: 4. CDR3 size: 13 residues. The germline gives CDR1 DFQATT, CDR2 SNEGSKA (reference sequence). The CDR3 spells CSASGLAADTQYF. CDR3 DNA: TGCAGTGCTAGTGGGCTAGCGGCAGATACGCAGTATTTT.

This sequence joins TRBV9 and TRBJ2-3, with a weak D call TRBD2 (5 bases). Germline V gene lookup returns CDR1 SGDLS and CDR2 YYNGEE. The length of the CDR3 is 14 residues. With 4 bases removed from V and 6 bases from J, the gap between germline ends came to 15 bases. The CDR3, as DNA: TGTGCCAGCAGCCTTTGGGAGTCATCGGATACGCAGTATTTT. Translating it yields CASSLWESSDTQYF.

There are a few counts of this clonotype. The V and J genes are TRBV5-5 and TRBJ1-3; tentative D call: TRBD1 (5 bases). Trimming shortened V by 3 bases and J by 0 bases, and 16 bases separated the two germline ends. This CDR3 contains 17 residues. The germline CDR1 and CDR2 sequences are SGHKS and YYEKEE (reference sequence). The CDR3 loop reads CASSWGLPESSGNTIYF. CDR3 DNA sequence: TGTGCCAGCAGCTGGGGACTCCCGGAGAGCTCTGGAAACACCATATATTTT.

CDR3 amino acids: CAWSAGGETQYF. The CDR3, as DNA: TGTGCCTGGAGCGCGGGGGGCGAGACCCAGTACTTC. The gene calls are TRBV30 and TRBJ2-5, with 8 bases aligning to TRBD2. V dropped 3 bases and J dropped 5; count of bases not matched to a gene: 2. Germline V gives CDR1 GTSNPN, CDR2 SVGIG (reference sequence). The CDR3 extends over 12 amino acids. Drawing the rest from reference TRBV30 and TRBJ2-5, the complete variable domain is SQTIHQWPATLVQPVGSPLSLECTVEGTSNPNLYWYRQAAGRGLQLLFYSVGIGQISSEVPQNLSASRPQDRQFILSSKKLLLSDSGFYLCAWSAGGETQYFGPGTRLLVL.

The sample holds a few counts of this clonotype. V is TRBV2 and J is TRBJ2-7, with D maybe TRBD2 (5 bases). V was pared by 6 bases and J by 5 bases, with 14 bases between. The germline CDR1 and CDR2 sequences are SNHLY and FYNNEI. The CDR3 has 13 amino acids. For the CDR3, the DNA is TGTGCCAGCAGACGCCCGGGGATCGACGAGCAGTACTTC. Amino acids: CASRRPGIDEQYF.

This chain uses TRBV24-1 with TRBJ2-2, with 9 bases lining up with TRBD2. CDR3 size: 19 residues. V lost 6 bases to trimming and J lost 0 bases; unmatched junction nucleotides: 13. Germline CDR1 reads KGHDR; CDR2 reads SFDVKD. Here the CDR3 DNA reads TGTGCCACCAGTCACCGCGGGACTAGCCTACCATCGAACACCGGGGAGCTGTTTTTT. Translating gives CATSHRGTSLPSNTGELFF.

The CDR3 DNA reads TGTGCCAGCAGTTACTCTATGAGTCGGACAGCCAATTCACCCCTCCACTTT. The encoded protein is CASSYSMSRTANSPLHF. The rearrangement uses TRBV6-5 and TRBJ1-6, with TRBD1 as a possible D gene (6 bases). Germline loops: CDR1 MNHEY, CDR2 SVGAGI. CDR3 length: 17 amino acids. Deletions cut 0 bases from V and 7 bases from J, with 16 bases between.

This clonotype was recorded at least ten times. This chain joins TRBV4-2 and TRBJ1-6; tentative D call: TRBD1 (6 bases). The CDR3 is made up of 14 amino acids. CDR1 and CDR2 from the germline V gene are LGHNA and YNFKEQ. The V end lost 4 bases, the J end lost 6 bases, and 10 bases lay between the germline ends. The CDR3 bases are TGTGCCAGCAGCCCCGGGACAAGTAATTCACCCCTCCACTTT. As protein: CASSPGTSNSPLHF.

This clonotype was observed a few times. The rearrangement joins TRBV10-3 to TRBJ2-5; D may correspond to TRBD1 or TRBD2 (5 bases each). V lost 10 bases, J lost 2 bases, and 14 bases lay in between. This CDR3 is built from 13 residues. The germline CDR1 and CDR2 sequences are ENHRY and SYGVKD. The CDR3 DNA is TGTGCCACTTCCGGGACGACGCAAGAGACCCAGTACTTC. This codes for CATSGTTQETQYF.

This clonotype turned up a few times. The chain has TRBV6-1 and TRBJ2-4; D unresolved. V was cut by 1 base and J by 0 bases, with 7 bases left in between. This CDR3 contains 15 residues. CDR1 is MNHNS, CDR2 SASEGT, per germline. CDR3 residues: CASSEGIVAKNIQYF. The CDR3, as DNA: TGTGCCAGCAGTGAAGGGATCGTAGCCAAAAACATTCAGTACTTC.

In its sample, this clonotype was seen a few times. This chain joins TRBV20-1 and TRBJ2-1; TRBD2 aligns across 8 bases. The trim removed 0 bases at V and 5 bases at J, leaving 3 bases unmatched. The germline gives CDR1 DFQATT, CDR2 SNEGSKA (reference sequence). The CDR3 is 14 residues long. The CDR3 DNA reads TGCAGTGCTAGAGAGCGGGGGGAGGACAATGAGCAGTTCTTC. Protein: CSARERGEDNEQFF.

This chain connects TRBV4-1 to TRBJ2-5, with 7 bases identical to TRBD2. J lost 3 bases, V lost 1 base, and 5 bases had no gene match. The germline gives CDR1 MGHRA, CDR2 YSYEKL. The CDR3 sequence is 15 residues long. The CDR3 reads CASSQVRTREETQYF. CDR3 DNA sequence: TGCGCCAGCAGCCAAGTTAGGACTAGGGAAGAGACCCAGTACTTC.

This chain uses TRBV9 with TRBJ2-1, with D tentatively TRBD1 (6 bases). There are 13 residues in the CDR3. Per germline, CDR1 SGDLS and CDR2 YYNGEE. The V end lost 3 bases, the J end lost 9 bases, and 13 bases lay between the germline ends. This CDR3 is CASSGVTGSEQFF. The DNA of the CDR3 is TGTGCCAGCAGCGGGGTCACAGGGTCTGAGCAGTTCTTC.

The rearrangement links TRBV24-1 to TRBJ2-7; the D gene is possibly TRBD1 (5 bases). Looked up from germline, CDR1 is KGHDR and CDR2 is SFDVKD. Trimming pared 5 bases from V and 7 bases from J, leaving 14 bases between. The CDR3 has 13 amino acids. CDR3 DNA sequence: TGTGCCACCAGTGGGCCTACCTCAGGGGAGCAGTACTTC. This sequence encodes CATSGPTSGEQYF.

This clonotype was seen a few times. V and J are TRBV14 and TRBJ1-1; D unresolved. Germline CDR1 SGHDN, CDR2 FVKESK. V lost 0 bases to trimming and J lost 7 bases, with 6 bases between them. The CDR3 loop spans 12 amino acids. The DNA for the CDR3 is TGTGCCAGCAGCCAAGAACCTCTTGAAGCTTTCTTT. Amino acids: CASSQEPLEAFF. Full variable domain (missing parts from reference TRBV14 and TRBJ1-1): EAGVTQFPSHSVIEKGQTVTLRCDPISGHDNLYWYRRVMGKEIKFLLHFVKESKQDESGMPNNRFLAERTGGTYSTLKVQPAELEDSGVYFCASSQEPLEAFFGQGTRLTVV.

This clonotype has more than one count but fewer than ten. The genes are TRBV6-2 or TRBV6-3 and TRBJ2-1; 7 bases match TRBD2. Losses at the gene ends were 0 bases for V and 6 bases for J; bases not matched to a gene: 20. CDR3 length: 20 amino acids. The germline V gene has CDR1 MNHEY and CDR2 SVGEGT. CDR3 DNA: TGTGCCAGCAGTTACTCGATGCCCCGTTGGGGCGGTCGGGAGGTCAATGAGCAGTTCTTC. This sequence encodes CASSYSMPRWGGREVNEQFF.

In its sample, this clonotype was seen a few times. V gene TRBV7-2 combines with J gene TRBJ1-1; no definite D call. Trimming pared 10 bases from V and 4 bases from J, leaving 19 bases between. CDR3 size: 14 residues. Germline CDR1 SGHTA, CDR2 FQGNSA. CDR3 nucleotides: TGTGCCACCAAAAAAGCGGGCTTAAGCACTGAAGCTTTCTTT. Translation: CATKKAGLSTEAFF.

This rearrangement joins TRBV6-1 to TRBJ2-1; 7 bases match TRBD2. The CDR3 has 13 residues. Per the germline V gene, CDR1 is MNHNS and CDR2 is SASEGT. Trimming took 8 bases from V and 8 from J; bases not matched to a gene: 9. The CDR3 nucleotides read TGTGCCAGCCACTTTGCTCGGGAGGATGAGCAGTTCTTC. Amino acid sequence: CASHFAREDEQFF.

This chain joins TRBV20-1 and TRBJ2-5, with D unclear. This CDR3 is built from 12 residues. Deletions cut 8 bases from V and 1 base from J, with 11 bases between. Germline CDR1 reads DFQATT; CDR2 reads SNEGSKA (reference sequence). In nucleotides, the CDR3 is TGCAGTAGTGACATCTCCCAAGAGACCCAGTACTTC. This translates into CSSDISQETQYF.